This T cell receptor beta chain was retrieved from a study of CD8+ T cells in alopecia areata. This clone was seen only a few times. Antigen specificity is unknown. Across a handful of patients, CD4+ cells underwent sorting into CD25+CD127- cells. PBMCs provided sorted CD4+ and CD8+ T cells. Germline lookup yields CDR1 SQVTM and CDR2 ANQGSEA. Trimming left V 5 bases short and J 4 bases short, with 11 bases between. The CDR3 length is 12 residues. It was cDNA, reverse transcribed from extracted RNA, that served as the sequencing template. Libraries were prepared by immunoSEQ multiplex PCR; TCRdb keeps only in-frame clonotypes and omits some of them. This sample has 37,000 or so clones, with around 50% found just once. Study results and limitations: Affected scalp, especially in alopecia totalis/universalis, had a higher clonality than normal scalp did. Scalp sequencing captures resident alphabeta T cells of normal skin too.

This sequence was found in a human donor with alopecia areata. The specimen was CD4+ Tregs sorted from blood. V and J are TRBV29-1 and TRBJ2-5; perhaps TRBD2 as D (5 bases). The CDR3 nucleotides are TGCAGCGTTCTACCTAGCACAGAGACCCAGTACTTC. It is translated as CSVLPSTETQYF.